This T cell receptor beta chain derives from a study of T cells after yellow fever vaccination. Overall study context: Fractions containing few cells were prepared with SMART-Seq v4 Ultra Low Input.

Production of TCR cDNA was by 5'RACE template switching, which also added a universal primer site and UMIs. TCRdb itself ran the 5' RACE reads through MiXCR, one entry per CDR3 protein. The table has just under 600,000 distinct CDR3 sequences, about 13% seen once. Germline V gene lookup returns CDR1 KGHSH and CDR2 LQKENI. The trim removed 4 bases at V and 1 base at J, leaving 4 bases unmatched. CDR3 length: 15 residues. Specimen: PBMCs, collected on the day of the yellow fever booster vaccination. This TCR derives from a man younger than 40 who received the YFV17D yellow fever vaccine. The chain combines TRBV18 with TRBJ2-1, with TRBD1 identical over 7 bases. The CDR3 nucleotides are TGTGCCAGCTCACAGGGGGCTTCGTCCTACAATGAGCAGTTCTTC. This translates into CASSQGASSYNEQFF.